This TCR beta chain was documented in a study of blood T cell repertoires in COVID-19. The V gene's germline CDR1 is SGHRS and CDR2 YFSETQ. V was pared by 4 bases and J by 8 bases, with 15 bases of the junction left unmatched. This CDR3 comprises 16 residues. One Seattle source followed patients from active infection through their disease course. In the original workflow: Researchers report that nucleated cell counts were estimated from reference gene primer amplification. Generated by immunoSEQ multiplex PCR, the TCRdb table keeps only in-frame clones and is missing some. Clonal size and the V and J genes are those of that table, whereas D and trimming came from the DNA. The table records 55,000 to 80,000 clones, around 80% of them present only once.

This TCR derives from a man in his sixties with COVID-19, enrolled during active disease. The chain has TRBV5-1 and TRBJ2-1; TRBD2 aligns across 7 bases. What was sequenced was peripheral blood. CDR3 coding DNA: TGCGCCAGCAGCCTGGGTCAGCGGGGAGCAGGAGATGAGCAGTTCTTC. As protein: CASSLGQRGAGDEQFF.